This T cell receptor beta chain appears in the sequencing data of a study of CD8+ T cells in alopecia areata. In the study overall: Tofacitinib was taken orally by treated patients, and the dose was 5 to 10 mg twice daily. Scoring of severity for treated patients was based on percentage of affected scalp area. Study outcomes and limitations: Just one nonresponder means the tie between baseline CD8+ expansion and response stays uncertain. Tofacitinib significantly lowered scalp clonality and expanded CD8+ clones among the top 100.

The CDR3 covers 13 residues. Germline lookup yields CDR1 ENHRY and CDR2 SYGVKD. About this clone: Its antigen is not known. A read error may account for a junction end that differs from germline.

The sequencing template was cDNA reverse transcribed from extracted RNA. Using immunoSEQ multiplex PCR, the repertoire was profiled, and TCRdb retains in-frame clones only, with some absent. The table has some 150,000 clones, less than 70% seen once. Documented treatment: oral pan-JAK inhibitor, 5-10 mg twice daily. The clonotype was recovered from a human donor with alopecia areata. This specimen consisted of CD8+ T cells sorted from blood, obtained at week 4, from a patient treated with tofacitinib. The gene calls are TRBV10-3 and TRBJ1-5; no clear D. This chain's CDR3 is CAISDYSHQPQHF. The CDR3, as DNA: TGTGCCATCAGTGATTATAGCCATCAGCCCCAGCATTTT.